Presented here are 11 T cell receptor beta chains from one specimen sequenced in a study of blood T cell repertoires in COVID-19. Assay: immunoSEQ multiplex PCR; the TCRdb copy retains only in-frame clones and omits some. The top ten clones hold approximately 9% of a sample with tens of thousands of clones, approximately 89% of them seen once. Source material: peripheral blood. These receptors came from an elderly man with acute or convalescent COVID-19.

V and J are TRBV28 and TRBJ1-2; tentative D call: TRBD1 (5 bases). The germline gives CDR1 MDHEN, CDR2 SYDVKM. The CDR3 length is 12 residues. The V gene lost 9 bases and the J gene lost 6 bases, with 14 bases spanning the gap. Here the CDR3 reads CASGGVRDGYTF. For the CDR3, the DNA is TGTGCCAGTGGGGGGGTACGGGATGGCTACACCTTC.

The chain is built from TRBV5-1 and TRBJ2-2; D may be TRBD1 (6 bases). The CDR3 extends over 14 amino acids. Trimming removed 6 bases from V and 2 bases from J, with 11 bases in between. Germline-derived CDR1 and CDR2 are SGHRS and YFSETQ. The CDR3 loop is CASKRTENTGELFF. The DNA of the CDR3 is TGCGCCAGCAAGCGGACAGAAAACACCGGGGAGCTGTTTTTT.

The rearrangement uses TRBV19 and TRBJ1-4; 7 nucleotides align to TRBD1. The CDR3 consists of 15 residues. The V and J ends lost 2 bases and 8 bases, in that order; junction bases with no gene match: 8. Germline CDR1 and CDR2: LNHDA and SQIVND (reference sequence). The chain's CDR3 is CASSIPTGFGEKLFF. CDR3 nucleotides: TGTGCCAGTAGTATACCGACAGGGTTTGGAGAAAAACTGTTTTTT.

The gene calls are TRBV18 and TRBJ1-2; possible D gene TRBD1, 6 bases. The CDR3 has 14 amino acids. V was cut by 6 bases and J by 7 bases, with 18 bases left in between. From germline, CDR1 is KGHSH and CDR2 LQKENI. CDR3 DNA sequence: TGTGCCAGCTCCGTACAGGGTATGGACGGTGGCTACACCTTC. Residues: CASSVQGMDGGYTF.

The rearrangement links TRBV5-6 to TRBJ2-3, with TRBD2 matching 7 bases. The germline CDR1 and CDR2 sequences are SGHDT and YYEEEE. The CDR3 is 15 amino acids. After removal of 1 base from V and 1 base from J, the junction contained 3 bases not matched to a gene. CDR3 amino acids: CASSLLADGTDTQYF. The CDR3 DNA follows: TGTGCCAGCAGCTTGCTAGCGGATGGCACAGATACGCAGTATTTT. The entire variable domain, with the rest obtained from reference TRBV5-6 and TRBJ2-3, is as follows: DAGVTQSPTHLIKTRGQQVTLRCSPKSGHDTVSWYQQALGQGPQFIFQYYEEEERQRGNFPDRFSGHQFPNYSSELNVNALLLGDSALYLCASSLLADGTDTQYFGPGTRLTVL.

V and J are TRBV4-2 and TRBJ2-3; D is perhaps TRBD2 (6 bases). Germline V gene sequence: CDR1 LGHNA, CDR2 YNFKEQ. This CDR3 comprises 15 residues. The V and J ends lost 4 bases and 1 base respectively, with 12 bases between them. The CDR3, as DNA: TGTGCCAGCAGCCTCGCGCAGCGGGGCACAGATACGCAGTATTTT. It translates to CASSLAQRGTDTQYF.

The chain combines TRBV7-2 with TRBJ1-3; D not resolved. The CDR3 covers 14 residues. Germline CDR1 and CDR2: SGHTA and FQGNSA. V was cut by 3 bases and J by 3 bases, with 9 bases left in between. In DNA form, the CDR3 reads TGTGCCAGCAGCTTTTCCTATGGTGGAAACACCATATATTTT. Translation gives CASSFSYGGNTIYF.

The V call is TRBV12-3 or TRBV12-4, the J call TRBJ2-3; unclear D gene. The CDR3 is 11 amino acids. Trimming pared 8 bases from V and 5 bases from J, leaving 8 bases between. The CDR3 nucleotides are TGTGCCAGCTGCCGGTTAGATACGCAGTATTTT. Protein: CASCRLDTQYF.

Written as DNA, the CDR3 is TGTGCCAGCAGCTTGAGACAGGACACTGAAGCTTTCTTT. As protein: CASSLRQDTEAFF. This chain joins TRBV7-3 and TRBJ1-1, with a possible D match to TRBD1 (6 bases). Trimming took off 3 bases at V and 3 bases at J, with 8 bases between the two ends. The length of the CDR3 is 13 residues. Germline V gives CDR1 SGHTA, CDR2 FQGTGA.

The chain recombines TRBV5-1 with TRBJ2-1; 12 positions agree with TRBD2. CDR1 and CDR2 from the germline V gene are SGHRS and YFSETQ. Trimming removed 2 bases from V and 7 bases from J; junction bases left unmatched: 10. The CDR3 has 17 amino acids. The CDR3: CASSFGLAGSLWNEQFF. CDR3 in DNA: TGCGCCAGCAGCTTCGGACTAGCGGGAAGCTTGTGGAATGAGCAGTTCTTC. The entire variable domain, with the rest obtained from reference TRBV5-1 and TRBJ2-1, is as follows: KAGVTQTPRYLIKTRGQQVTLSCSPISGHRSVSWYQQTPGQGLQFLFEYFSETQRNKGNFPGRFSGRQFSNSRSEMNVSTLELGDSALYLCASSFGLAGSLWNEQFFGPGTRLTVL.

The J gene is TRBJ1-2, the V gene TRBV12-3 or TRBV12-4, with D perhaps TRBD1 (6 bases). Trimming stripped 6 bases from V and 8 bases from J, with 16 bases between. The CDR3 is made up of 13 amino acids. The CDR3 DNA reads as TGTGCCAGCAGAGCATCAGGGGTGCGAGGCTACACCTTC. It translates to CASRASGVRGYTF.